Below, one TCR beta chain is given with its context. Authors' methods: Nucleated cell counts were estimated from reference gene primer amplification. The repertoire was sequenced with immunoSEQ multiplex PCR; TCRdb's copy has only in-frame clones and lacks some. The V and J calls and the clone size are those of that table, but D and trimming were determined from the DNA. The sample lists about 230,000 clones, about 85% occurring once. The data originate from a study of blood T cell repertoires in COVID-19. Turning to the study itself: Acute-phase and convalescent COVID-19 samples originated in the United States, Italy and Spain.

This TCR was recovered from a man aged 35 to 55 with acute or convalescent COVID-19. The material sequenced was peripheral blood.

The CDR3 DNA reads as TGTGCCAGCAGCTCCGGGGACAGACTTAACACTGAAGCTTTCTTT. Protein: CASSSGDRLNTEAFF. The rearrangement uses TRBV11-3 and TRBJ1-1; 7 bases line up with TRBD1. After removal of 4 bases from V and 2 bases from J, the junction contained 7 bases not matched to a gene. The CDR3 contains 15 residues. Germline V gene lookup returns CDR1 SGHNT and CDR2 YENEEA.